Below, 17 T cell receptor beta chains from the same sample are listed, as sequenced in a study of vaccination effects on CD4 cells after COVID-19. Sequenced by immunoSEQ multiplex PCR; TCRdb stores in-frame clones only, minus some. Of tens of thousands of clones in the sample, approximately 74% were seen once. These receptors have no known antigen. Antigen-specific CD4+ T cell clonotypes were called by their expansion after viral peptide-pool culture in ViraFEST. Once cultured for about 9 days, the cells underwent separation to obtain CD4+ T cells. Vaccine recipients, nucleocapsid antibody negative, had no prior SARS-CoV-2 infection. The sequencing here drew on CD4+ T cells from PBMCs cultured with HCoV-NL63 spike peptides, taken before COVID-19 vaccination. The receptors shown here come from a human donor who received a COVID-19 vaccine.

The chain has TRBV5-1 and TRBJ1-4, with 7 nucleotides matching TRBD1. Trimming removed 0 bases from V and 8 bases from J; junction bases left unmatched: 10. Per germline, CDR1 SGHRS and CDR2 YFSETQ. This CDR3 is built from 16 residues. The CDR3 region is CASSLGGTARVEKLFF. Here the CDR3 DNA reads TGCGCCAGCAGCTTGGGGGGGACAGCCCGGGTAGAAAAACTGTTTTTT.

CDR3 residues: CASSLEGYNSPLHF. The CDR3 region has the DNA TGTGCCAGCAGTTTAGAGGGTTATAATTCACCCCTCCACTTT. The V and J genes are TRBV27 and TRBJ1-6; D is ambiguous. CDR1 is MNHEY, CDR2 SMNVEV, per germline (reference sequence). CDR3 length equals 14 residues. V shed 2 bases and J shed 4 bases, with 6 bases lying between them.

The table lists this clone with a few counts. The chain recombines TRBV5-1 with TRBJ2-3; TRBD2 matches at 9 bases. CDR1 and CDR2 from the germline V gene are SGHRS and YFSETQ. The junction had 1 base not matched to a gene; V was cut back by 3 bases and J by 5 bases. CDR3 length: 13 residues. The CDR3 bases are TGCGCCAGCAGCTCACTAGCGGGAGATACGCAGTATTTT. This encodes CASSSLAGDTQYF.

The rearrangement uses TRBV7-8 and TRBJ2-5, with a weak D call TRBD1 (6 bases). V lost 2 bases to trimming and J lost 1 base, with 23 bases between them. Germline CDR1 is SGHVS and CDR2 is FQNEAQ. The CDR3 is 19 amino acids. The CDR3 spells CASSLILLRRGTPQETQYF. The CDR3 coding sequence is TGTGCCAGCAGCTTAATTTTACTTCGAAGAGGGACACCCCAAGAGACCCAGTACTTC.

The sample holds a few counts of this clone. The chain joins TRBV24-1 to TRBJ1-4; 12 bases are a match to TRBD1. Per the germline V gene, CDR1 is KGHDR and CDR2 is SFDVKD. The CDR3 totals 14 residues. The trim removed 6 bases at V and 8 bases at J, leaving 3 bases unmatched. CDR3 in amino acids: CATSPGTGGEKLFF. CDR3 DNA: TGTGCCACCAGTCCCGGGACAGGGGGCGAAAAACTGTTTTTT.

Only a few counts were recorded for this clone. The chain uses TRBV4-1 and TRBJ1-4; the match to TRBD1 covers 9 bases. CDR3 length equals 16 residues. J gave up 6 bases and V 1 base, and 6 bases lay outside the gene matches. The germline gives CDR1 MGHRA, CDR2 YSYEKL. CDR3 loop: CASSQVADRGYEKLFF. The CDR3 DNA follows: TGCGCCAGCAGCCAAGTAGCGGACAGGGGATATGAAAAACTGTTTTTT.

The chain recombines TRBV7-3 with TRBJ1-1; 8 positions match TRBD1. The CDR3 is 15 residues long. Per germline, CDR1 SGHTA and CDR2 FQGTGA. V trimming: 3 bases; J trimming: 0 bases; junction bases outside the gene matches: 3. CDR3 sequence: CASSFQGQVNTEAFF. CDR3 bases: TGTGCCAGCAGCTTCCAGGGACAGGTGAACACTGAAGCTTTCTTT. Full variable domain (missing parts from reference TRBV7-3 and TRBJ1-1): GAGVSQTPSNKVTEKGKYVELRCDPISGHTALYWYRQSLGQGPEFLIYFQGTGAADDSGLPNDRFFAVRPEGSVSTLKIQRTERGDSAVYLCASSFQGQVNTEAFFGQGTRLTVV.

V and J are TRBV5-6 and TRBJ1-1; D is unresolved. The CDR3 loop spans 13 amino acids. Germline CDR1 SGHDT, CDR2 YYEEEE. With 0 bases removed from V and 1 base from J, the gap between germline ends came to 4 bases. CDR3 sequence: CASSLDTNTEAFF. The CDR3 nucleotides are TGTGCCAGCAGCTTGGATACGAACACTGAAGCTTTCTTT. Full variable domain (missing parts from reference TRBV5-6 and TRBJ1-1): DAGVTQSPTHLIKTRGQQVTLRCSPKSGHDTVSWYQQALGQGPQFIFQYYEEEERQRGNFPDRFSGHQFPNYSSELNVNALLLGDSALYLCASSLDTNTEAFFGQGTRLTVV.

The V call is TRBV5-6, the J call TRBJ2-5, with a weak D call TRBD1 (5 bases). Trimming cost V 2 bases and J 2 bases, with 13 bases left between them. The CDR3 has 15 amino acids. Germline V gene data show CDR1 as SGHDT and CDR2 as YYEEEE. CDR3 residues: CASSFFFAGQETQYF. The CDR3 DNA reads as TGTGCCAGCAGCTTCTTTTTCGCAGGGCAAGAGACCCAGTACTTC.

The gene calls are TRBV6-6 and TRBJ2-1, with 10 bases fitting TRBD2. The germline CDR1 and CDR2 sequences are MNHNY and SVGAGI (reference sequence). The CDR3 runs 17 residues. With V trimmed by 5 bases and J by 4 bases, 11 bases remained unmatched. The CDR3 region is CASSPEGTSGAYNEQFF. In DNA form, the CDR3 reads TGTGCCAGCAGTCCCGAGGGAACTAGCGGGGCATACAATGAGCAGTTCTTC.

This clone was observed a handful of times. V is TRBV6-5 and J is TRBJ2-6; TRBD1 aligns across 8 bases. Trimming took 6 bases from V and 1 from J; bases not matched to a gene: 2. Germline lookup yields CDR1 MNHEY and CDR2 SVGAGI. The CDR3 has 15 residues. CDR3 coding DNA: TGTGCCAGCAGGACAGGGGATTCTGGGGCCAACGTCCTGACTTTC. Translating gives CASRTGDSGANVLTF.

The chain has TRBV7-2 and TRBJ2-5; 9 positions match TRBD2. V shed 1 base, J shed 5 bases, and the junction held 8 bases outside the gene matches. The CDR3 length is 16 residues. Germline assignment: CDR1 SGHTA and CDR2 FQGNSA. The DNA of the CDR3 is TGTGCCAGCAGCTTAGTGGGCGGGGGGGCTGGGGAGACCCAGTACTTC. Its translation: CASSLVGGGAGETQYF.

The chain uses TRBV7-2 and TRBJ2-5; the D gene is possibly TRBD2 (7 bases). The CDR3 has 15 residues. CDR1 is SGHTA, CDR2 FQGNSA, per germline. V was shortened by 5 bases and J by 4 bases, with 17 bases between the two germline ends. DNA of the CDR3: TGTGCCAGCAGCCCCGGGGGCGGGGGTCTAGAGACCCAGTACTTC. Amino acid sequence: CASSPGGGGLETQYF.

This chain links TRBV18 with TRBJ1-4; D call uncertain. With 2 bases removed from V and 7 bases from J, the gap between germline ends came to 8 bases. This CDR3 spans 13 amino acids. The germline V gene has CDR1 KGHSH and CDR2 LQKENI. CDR3 sequence (DNA): TGTGCCAGCTCACCAAGGGATTTTGAAAAACTGTTTTTT. This codes for CASSPRDFEKLFF.

V is TRBV24-1 and J is TRBJ2-1; 9 nucleotides align to TRBD1. CDR1 is KGHDR, CDR2 SFDVKD, per germline. The CDR3 is made up of 14 amino acids. V gave up 5 bases and J gave up 5 bases; unmatched junction bases: 3. CDR3 in DNA: TGTGCCACCAGTGGGGACAGGGTGGACAATGAGCAGTTCTTC. Translating gives CATSGDRVDNEQFF.

DNA of the CDR3: TGTGCCAGCAGTTTAGAGGGGGGGCCCCAGTTCTTC. Translation gives CASSLEGGPQFF. The rearrangement links TRBV12-3 or TRBV12-4 to TRBJ2-1, with a possible D match to TRBD2 (7 bases). The CDR3 covers 12 residues. V lost 1 base, J lost 13 bases, and 11 bases lay in between.

V is TRBV10-2 and J is TRBJ2-2; TRBD2 matches at 14 bases. With V trimmed by 10 bases and J by 1 base, 11 bases remained unmatched. Germline lookup yields CDR1 WSHSY and CDR2 SAAADI. The CDR3 is 18 amino acids. The CDR3 region is CATHRLAGGQVNTGELFF. CDR3 sequence (DNA): TGCGCCACCCACCGACTAGCGGGGGGGCAGGTGAACACCGGGGAGCTGTTTTTT.